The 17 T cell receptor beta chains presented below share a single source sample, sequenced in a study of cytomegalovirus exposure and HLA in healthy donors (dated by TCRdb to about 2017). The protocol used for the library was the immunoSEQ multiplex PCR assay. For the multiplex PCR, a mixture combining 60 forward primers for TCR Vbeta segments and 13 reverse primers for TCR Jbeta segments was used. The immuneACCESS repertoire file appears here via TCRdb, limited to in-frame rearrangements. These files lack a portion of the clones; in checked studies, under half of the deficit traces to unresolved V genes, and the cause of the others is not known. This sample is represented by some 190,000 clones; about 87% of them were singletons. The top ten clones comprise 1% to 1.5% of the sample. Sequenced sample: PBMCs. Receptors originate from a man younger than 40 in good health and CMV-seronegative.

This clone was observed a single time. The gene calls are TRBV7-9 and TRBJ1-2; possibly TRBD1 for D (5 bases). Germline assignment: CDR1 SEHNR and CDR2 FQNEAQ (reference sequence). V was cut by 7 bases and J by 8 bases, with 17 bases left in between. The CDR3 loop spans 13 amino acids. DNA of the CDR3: TGTGCCAGCACCCCCATAGGGGCGGTAGGCTACACCTTC. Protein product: CASTPIGAVGYTF.

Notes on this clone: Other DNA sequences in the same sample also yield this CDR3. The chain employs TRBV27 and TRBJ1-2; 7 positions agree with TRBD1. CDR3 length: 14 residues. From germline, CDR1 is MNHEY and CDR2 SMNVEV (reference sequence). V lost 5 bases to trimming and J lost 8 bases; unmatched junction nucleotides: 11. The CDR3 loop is CASSQTRQGDGYTF. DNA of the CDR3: TGTGCCAGCAGTCAAACTAGACAGGGTGACGGCTACACCTTC.

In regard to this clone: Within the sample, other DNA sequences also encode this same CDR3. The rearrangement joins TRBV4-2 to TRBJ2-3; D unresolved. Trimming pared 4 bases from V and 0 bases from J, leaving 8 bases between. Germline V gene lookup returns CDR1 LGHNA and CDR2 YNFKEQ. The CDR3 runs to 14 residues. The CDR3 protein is CASSPSGSTDTQYF. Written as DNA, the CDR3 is TGTGCCAGCAGCCCCTCCGGTAGCACAGATACGCAGTATTTT.

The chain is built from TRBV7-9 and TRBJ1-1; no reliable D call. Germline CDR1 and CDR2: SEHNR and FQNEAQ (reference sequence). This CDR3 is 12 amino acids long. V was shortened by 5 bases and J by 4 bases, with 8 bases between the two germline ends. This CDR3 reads CASSEISTEAFF. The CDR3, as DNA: TGTGCCAGCAGCGAAATTAGCACTGAAGCTTTCTTT.

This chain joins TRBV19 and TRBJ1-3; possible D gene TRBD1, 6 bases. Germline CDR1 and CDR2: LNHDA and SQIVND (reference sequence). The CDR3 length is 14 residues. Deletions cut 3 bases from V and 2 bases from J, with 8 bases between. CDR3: CASSMDSTGNTIYF. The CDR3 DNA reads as TGTGCCAGTAGTATGGACAGCACTGGAAACACCATATATTTT.

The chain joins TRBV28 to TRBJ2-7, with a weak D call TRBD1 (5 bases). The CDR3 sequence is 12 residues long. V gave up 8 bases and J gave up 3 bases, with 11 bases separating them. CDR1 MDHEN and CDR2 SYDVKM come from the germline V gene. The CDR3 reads CASGQGSYEQYF. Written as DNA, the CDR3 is TGTGCCAGCGGCCAGGGTAGCTACGAGCAGTACTTC.

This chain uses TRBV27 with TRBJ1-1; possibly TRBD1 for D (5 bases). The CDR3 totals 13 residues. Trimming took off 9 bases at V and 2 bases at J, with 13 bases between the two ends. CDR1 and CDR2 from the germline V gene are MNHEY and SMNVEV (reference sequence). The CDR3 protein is CASRQPHNTEAFF. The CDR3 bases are TGTGCCAGTAGACAGCCCCATAACACTGAAGCTTTCTTT.

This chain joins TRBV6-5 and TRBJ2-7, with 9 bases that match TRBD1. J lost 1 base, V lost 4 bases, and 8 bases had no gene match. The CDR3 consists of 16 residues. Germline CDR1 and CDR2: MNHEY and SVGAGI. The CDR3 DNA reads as TGTGCCAGCAGTTCCCGGGACAGGGTAACTTCCTACGAGCAGTACTTC. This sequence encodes CASSSRDRVTSYEQYF.

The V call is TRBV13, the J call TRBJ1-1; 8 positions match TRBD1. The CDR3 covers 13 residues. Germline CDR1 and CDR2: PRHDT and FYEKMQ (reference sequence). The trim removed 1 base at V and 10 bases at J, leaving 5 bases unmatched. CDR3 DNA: TGTGCCAGCAGCTTAGACCAGGGGGCTCGAGCTTTCTTT. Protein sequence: CASSLDQGARAFF.

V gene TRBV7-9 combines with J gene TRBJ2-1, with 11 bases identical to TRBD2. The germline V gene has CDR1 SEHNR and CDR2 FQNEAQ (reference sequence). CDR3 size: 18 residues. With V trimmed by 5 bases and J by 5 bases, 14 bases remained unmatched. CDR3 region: CASSLTRRLAGIHNEQFF. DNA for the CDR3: TGTGCCAGCAGCCTCACACGCCGACTAGCGGGAATCCACAATGAGCAGTTCTTC.

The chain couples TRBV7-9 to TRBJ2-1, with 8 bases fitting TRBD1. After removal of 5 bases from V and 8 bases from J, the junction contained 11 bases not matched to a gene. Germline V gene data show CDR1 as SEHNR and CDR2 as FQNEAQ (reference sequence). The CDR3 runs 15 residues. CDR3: CASSRPPDRGDEQFF. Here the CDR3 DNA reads TGTGCCAGCAGCCGACCCCCCGACAGGGGCGATGAGCAGTTCTTC.

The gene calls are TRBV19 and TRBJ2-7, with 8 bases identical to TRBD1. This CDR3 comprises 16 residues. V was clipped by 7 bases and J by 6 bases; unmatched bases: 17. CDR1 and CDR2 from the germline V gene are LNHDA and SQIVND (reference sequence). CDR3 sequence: CASTDIRQGIPSEQYF. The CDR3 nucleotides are TGTGCCAGTACTGATATAAGACAGGGGATACCCTCCGAGCAGTACTTC.

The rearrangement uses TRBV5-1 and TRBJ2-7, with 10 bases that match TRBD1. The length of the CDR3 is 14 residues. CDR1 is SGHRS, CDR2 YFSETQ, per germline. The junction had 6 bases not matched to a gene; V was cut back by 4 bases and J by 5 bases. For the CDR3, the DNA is TGCGCCAGCAGCCACGGACAGGGGGGGGACGAGCAGTACTTC. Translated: CASSHGQGGDEQYF.

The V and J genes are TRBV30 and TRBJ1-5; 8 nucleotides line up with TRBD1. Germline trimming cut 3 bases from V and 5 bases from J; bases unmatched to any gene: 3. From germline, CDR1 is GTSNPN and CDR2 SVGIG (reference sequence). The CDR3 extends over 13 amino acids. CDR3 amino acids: CAWSRGPDQPQHF. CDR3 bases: TGTGCCTGGAGCAGGGGGCCGGATCAGCCCCAGCATTTT.

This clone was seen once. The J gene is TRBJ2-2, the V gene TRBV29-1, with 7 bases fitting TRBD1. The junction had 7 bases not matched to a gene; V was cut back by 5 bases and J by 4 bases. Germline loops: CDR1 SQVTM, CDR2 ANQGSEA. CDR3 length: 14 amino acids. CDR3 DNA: TGCAGCGTTTCCCGGGACAGTGGCACCGGGGAGCTGTTTTTT. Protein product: CSVSRDSGTGELFF.

The CDR3 region is CASSLAGSSGAQHF. CDR3 in DNA: TGCGCCAGCAGCTTGGCCGGTTCCTCGGGTGCCCAGCATTTT. This chain uses TRBV5-1 with TRBJ1-5; no clear D. V gave up 0 bases and J gave up 11 bases, with 15 bases separating them. Germline values: CDR1 SGHRS, CDR2 YFSETQ. This CDR3 is built from 14 residues. The whole variable domain, filled in from reference TRBV5-1 and TRBJ1-5, reads KAGVTQTPRYLIKTRGQQVTLSCSPISGHRSVSWYQQTPGQGLQFLFEYFSETQRNKGNFPGRFSGRQFSNSRSEMNVSTLELGDSALYLCASSLAGSSGAQHFGDGTRLSIL.

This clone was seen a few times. The CDR3 DNA reads as TGTGCCAGTAAATTAGGTAGCGGAGGTAACAATGAGCAGTTCTTC. The encoded protein is CASKLGSGGNNEQFF. The rearrangement joins TRBV19 to TRBJ2-1; a possible D gene is TRBD2 (6 bases). Germline-derived CDR1 and CDR2 are LNHDA and SQIVND (reference sequence). Trimming cost V 7 bases and J 5 bases, with 18 bases left between them. The CDR3 is made up of 15 amino acids.